The clone carrying this T cell receptor beta chain was observed a single time. Its specificity is unknown. Germline V gene lookup returns CDR1 MNHEY and CDR2 SVGAGI. V lost 6 bases and J lost 7; bases outside the gene matches: 14. The CDR3 is 15 amino acids. Expressed TCRB transcripts were sequenced because the isolated RNA had all been reverse transcribed beforehand. Read totals for stem cell-like memory T cell samples averaged roughly 910,000. Some clones are missing from TCRdb's copy, which holds only in-frame ones; the method was immunoSEQ multiplex PCR. The repertoire consists of some 100,000 clones, with around 40% occurring once and the leading ten covering 0.065%. The data originate from a study of beta chain features in type 1 diabetes. Study-wide context: Patients did not differ from healthy donors in age, gender or cell yield. Broader study findings: Sampled from patients, naive, central memory and Treg TCRB repertoires appeared more similar than those sampled from healthy donors. A pattern of fewer insertions and more deletions at VDJ junctions was seen in type 1 diabetes patients.

This receptor was taken from a woman aged 18-30 years in good health. V gene TRBV6-5 combines with J gene TRBJ2-7; 8 bases line up with TRBD2. The sample comprised stem cell memory CD4+ T cells from blood. The CDR3 region is CASRPGTSFTLEQYF. The CDR3 DNA reads as TGTGCCAGCAGACCCGGGACTAGTTTTACCTTGGAGCAGTACTTC.